These T cell receptor beta chains were read from a single sample in a study of blood T cell repertoires in COVID-19. Here immunoSEQ multiplex PCR was the method, and the copy in TCRdb shows in-frame clones only, minus some. Of roughly 140,000 clones listed, about 88% are singletons. The sequenced material came from peripheral blood. These receptor sequences come from a man aged 50-60 years with active or convalescent COVID-19. The CDR3 runs from the conserved cysteine through the conserved F or W. The order of the fields is V gene, D gene, J gene, clone size, CDR3 DNA, CDR3 protein. D genes are given only for firm matches. Not every row has a clone size; where given, it reads once, few, many or a size class.

v_gene: TRBV4-2
d_gene: TRBD2
j_gene: TRBJ2-5
abundance: -
CDR3nt: TGTGCCAGCAGCCAAGCCGGGACTAGCGGGAGCAAGGAGACCCAGTACTTC
CDR3aa: CASSQAGTSGSKETQYF

v_gene: TRBV2
d_gene: -
j_gene: TRBJ2-5
abundance: -
CDR3nt: TGTGCCAGCAGTGAAGCGCGAGGGAGAGGAGAGACCCAGTACTTC
CDR3aa: CASSEARGRGETQYF

v_gene: TRBV28
d_gene: -
j_gene: TRBJ1-5
abundance: -
CDR3nt: TGTGCCAGCAGCCTCACGCGGTACAGGGATTTAGGACAGCCCCAGCATTTT
CDR3aa: CASSLTRYRDLGQPQHF

v_gene: TRBV5-1
d_gene: -
j_gene: TRBJ1-2
abundance: few
CDR3nt: TGCGCCAGCAGCCGCGGACAGACCTATGGCTACACCTTC
CDR3aa: CASSRGQTYGYTF

v_gene: TRBV24-1
d_gene: TRBD1
j_gene: TRBJ2-5
abundance: -
CDR3nt: TGTGCCACCAGTGATCCCCTGAGGGGGCGTCGGGAGACCCAGTACTTC
CDR3aa: CATSDPLRGRRETQYF

v_gene: TRBV14
d_gene: -
j_gene: TRBJ2-2
abundance: -
CDR3nt: TGTGCCAGCAGCAGACGTCCCCGGGACACCGGGGAGCTGTTTTTT
CDR3aa: CASSRRPRDTGELFF

v_gene: TRBV4-2
d_gene: TRBD2
j_gene: TRBJ2-1
abundance: -
CDR3nt: TGTGCCAGCAGCCAAGAAGGAAGGACTAGCGGGCCCAGCTCCTACAATGAGCAGTTCTTC
CDR3aa: CASSQEGRTSGPSSYNEQFF

v_gene: TRBV27
d_gene: -
j_gene: TRBJ2-7
abundance: once
CDR3nt: TGTGCCAGCAGTTTAAAGGGGATAAGCTACGAGCAGTACTTC
CDR3aa: CASSLKGISYEQYF

v_gene: TRBV6-5
d_gene: -
j_gene: TRBJ2-7
abundance: -
CDR3nt: TGTGCCAGCAGTTCTCCGACAGTAAGCTCCTACGAGCAGTACTTC
CDR3aa: CASSSPTVSSYEQYF

v_gene: TRBV5-4
d_gene: -
j_gene: TRBJ1-2
abundance: -
CDR3nt: TGTGCCAGCAGCTTACCCGACAGGAGAACGGGCTACACCTTC
CDR3aa: CASSLPDRRTGYTF

v_gene: TRBV29-1
d_gene: TRBD2
j_gene: TRBJ2-7
abundance: -
CDR3nt: TGCAGCGTTCGCGGACTAGCGGGAGGTGAGCAGTACTTC
CDR3aa: CSVRGLAGGEQYF

v_gene: TRBV5-1
d_gene: TRBD1
j_gene: TRBJ1-5
abundance: -
CDR3nt: TGCGCCAGCAGCTCGACCCAGGGGGGTCAGCCCCAGCATTTT
CDR3aa: CASSSTQGGQPQHF

v_gene: TRBV21-1
d_gene: -
j_gene: TRBJ2-7
abundance: -
CDR3nt: TGTGCCAGCAGCAACCGGGAAGACCCCTACGAGCAGTACTTC
CDR3aa: CASSNREDPYEQYF

v_gene: TRBV11-3
d_gene: -
j_gene: TRBJ2-5
abundance: once
CDR3nt: TGTGCCAGCAGCTTAGGGGCTAGAGCCGGGGGCCAAGAGACCCAGTACTTC
CDR3aa: CASSLGARAGGQETQYF

v_gene: TRBV19
d_gene: TRBD2
j_gene: TRBJ2-7
abundance: -
CDR3nt: TGTGCCAGTAGTATCGGCACCCCGGGAGGGGAGCAGTACTTC
CDR3aa: CASSIGTPGGEQYF

v_gene: TRBV7-9
d_gene: TRBD1
j_gene: TRBJ2-3
abundance: -
CDR3nt: TGTGCCAGCAGCACTGGGACAGGGGGCACAGATACGCAGTATTTT
CDR3aa: CASSTGTGGTDTQYF

v_gene: TRBV19
d_gene: TRBD1
j_gene: TRBJ2-7
abundance: -
CDR3nt: TGTGCCAGTAGTAACCTCGGACAGGGGATCTACGAGCAGTACTTC
CDR3aa: CASSNLGQGIYEQYF

v_gene: TRBV24-1
d_gene: TRBD2
j_gene: TRBJ2-1
abundance: -
CDR3nt: TGTGCCACCAGTGATCCCGGGACTAGCGGGAGTAGTAGGAATGAGCAGTTCTTC
CDR3aa: CATSDPGTSGSSRNEQFF

v_gene: TRBV7-2
d_gene: -
j_gene: TRBJ1-3
abundance: -
CDR3nt: TGTGCCAGCAGCTTAACTAAGGTTGGAAACACCATATATTTT
CDR3aa: CASSLTKVGNTIYF

v_gene: TRBV24-1
d_gene: TRBD2
j_gene: TRBJ2-1
abundance: -
CDR3nt: TGTGCCACCAGGACTAGCGGCCACCTGAACAATGAGCAGTTCTTC
CDR3aa: CATRTSGHLNNEQFF

v_gene: TRBV30
d_gene: -
j_gene: TRBJ1-6
abundance: -
CDR3nt: TGTGCCTGGAGTGGAGGGAGAAGCAATTCACCCCTCCACTTT
CDR3aa: CAWSGGRSNSPLHF

v_gene: TRBV7-9
d_gene: -
j_gene: TRBJ2-5
abundance: -
CDR3nt: TGTGCCAGCAGCCGAAGCGACGTGGAAGAGACCCAGTACTTC
CDR3aa: CASSRSDVEETQYF

v_gene: TRBV9
d_gene: TRBD2
j_gene: TRBJ2-3
abundance: -
CDR3nt: TGTGCCAGCAGCGTCAGTTTTGGGAGGAAGGGGGCGACTAGCGGATACACAGATACGCAGTATTTT
CDR3aa: CASSVSFGRKGATSGYTDTQYF

v_gene: TRBV19
d_gene: TRBD2
j_gene: TRBJ2-1
abundance: once
CDR3nt: TGTGCCAGTAGCCCTTGGACTAGCGATGGTGAGCAGTTCTTC
CDR3aa: CASSPWTSDGEQFF

v_gene: TRBV24-1
d_gene: -
j_gene: TRBJ2-2
abundance: -
CDR3nt: TGTGCCACCAGTGTTCTAGGGGTGGGCACCGGGGAGCTGTTTTTT
CDR3aa: CATSVLGVGTGELFF

v_gene: TRBV5-1
d_gene: -
j_gene: TRBJ2-1
abundance: -
CDR3nt: TGCGCCAGCAGCTTGGCCTCGGGACTCTACAATGAGCAGTTCTTC
CDR3aa: CASSLASGLYNEQFF

v_gene: TRBV3-1/TRBV3-2
d_gene: -
j_gene: TRBJ2-3
abundance: -
CDR3nt: TGTGCCAGCAGCCAAGGATTGACGCCGACTAGCACAGATACGCAGTATTTT
CDR3aa: CASSQGLTPTSTDTQYF

v_gene: TRBV28
d_gene: -
j_gene: TRBJ1-1
abundance: -
CDR3nt: TGTGCCAGCAGTTTATCCGGGTCCCGCCGGGGAGCTTTCTTT
CDR3aa: CASSLSGSRRGAFF

v_gene: TRBV12-3/TRBV12-4
d_gene: -
j_gene: TRBJ2-5
abundance: -
CDR3nt: TGTGCCAGCAGCTACAGGTCAGAGACCCAGTACTTC
CDR3aa: CASSYRSETQYF

v_gene: TRBV28
d_gene: -
j_gene: TRBJ2-2
abundance: -
CDR3nt: TGTGCCAGCTCCCTTACGCAGGGGATCGGCGGCACCGGGGAGCTGTTTTTT
CDR3aa: CASSLTQGIGGTGELFF

v_gene: TRBV9
d_gene: -
j_gene: TRBJ1-6
abundance: -
CDR3nt: TGTGCCAGCAGCGTCTCGGGGTATAATTCACCCCTCCACTTT
CDR3aa: CASSVSGYNSPLHF

v_gene: TRBV19
d_gene: -
j_gene: TRBJ2-7
abundance: -
CDR3nt: TGTGCCACTACCGGACGGAGGGGCTACGAGCAGTACTTC
CDR3aa: CATTGRRGYEQYF

v_gene: TRBV19
d_gene: -
j_gene: TRBJ2-4
abundance: -
CDR3nt: TGTGCCAGTAGTGACCCGAAGGAGTACAAAAACATTCAGTACTTC
CDR3aa: CASSDPKEYKNIQYF

v_gene: TRBV6-2/TRBV6-3
d_gene: -
j_gene: TRBJ1-4
abundance: -
CDR3nt: TGTGCCAGCAGCCGAGGCCAGGGCGCAAAACTGTTTTTT
CDR3aa: CASSRGQGAKLFF

v_gene: TRBV12-3/TRBV12-4
d_gene: -
j_gene: TRBJ2-1
abundance: -
CDR3nt: TGTGCCAGCAGTTCCGGCTCCTACAATGAGCAGTTCTTC
CDR3aa: CASSSGSYNEQFF

v_gene: TRBV5-4
d_gene: TRBD2
j_gene: TRBJ2-3
abundance: once
CDR3nt: TGTGCCAGCAGCCCCGGACTAGTCGGCACAGATACGCAGTATTTT
CDR3aa: CASSPGLVGTDTQYF

v_gene: TRBV27
d_gene: -
j_gene: TRBJ1-5
abundance: -
CDR3nt: TGTGCCAGCAGTTTAGGAGGGTTAAATCAGCCCCAGCATTTT
CDR3aa: CASSLGGLNQPQHF

v_gene: TRBV10-2
d_gene: -
j_gene: TRBJ1-2
abundance: -
CDR3nt: TGCGCCAGCTCGGACAGCGCTAACTATGGCTACACCTTC
CDR3aa: CASSDSANYGYTF

v_gene: TRBV28
d_gene: TRBD2
j_gene: TRBJ2-5
abundance: few
CDR3nt: TGTGCCAGCCCGCCTGGACTAGAAGGGCGACAAGAGACCCAGTACTTC
CDR3aa: CASPPGLEGRQETQYF

v_gene: TRBV6-2/TRBV6-3
d_gene: TRBD1
j_gene: TRBJ1-1
abundance: once
CDR3nt: TGTGCCAGCAGTCGGGACAGGGTAGGGACTGAAGCTTTCTTT
CDR3aa: CASSRDRVGTEAFF

v_gene: TRBV11-3
d_gene: -
j_gene: TRBJ2-7
abundance: -
CDR3nt: TGTGCCAGCAGCGCGGATACCTACGAGCAGTACTTC
CDR3aa: CASSADTYEQYF

v_gene: TRBV7-3
d_gene: -
j_gene: TRBJ2-1
abundance: -
CDR3nt: TGTGCCAGCAGCTTAACAGGGGCCCGCTCCTACAATGAGCAGTTCTTC
CDR3aa: CASSLTGARSYNEQFF

v_gene: TRBV7-9
d_gene: TRBD2
j_gene: TRBJ2-2
abundance: -
CDR3nt: TGTGCCAGCAGGCGCCGAGTCGGGGGGTCGAACACCGGGGAGCTGTTTTTT
CDR3aa: CASRRRVGGSNTGELFF

v_gene: TRBV18
d_gene: TRBD2
j_gene: TRBJ2-3
abundance: -
CDR3nt: TGTGCCAGCTCACCATATTCGAGACTAGCGGGAGGGATCACAGATACGCAGTATTTT
CDR3aa: CASSPYSRLAGGITDTQYF

v_gene: TRBV19
d_gene: TRBD2
j_gene: TRBJ2-1
abundance: -
CDR3nt: TGTGCCAGTACCCTACTAGCGGGAGGACCCGCTTCCTACAATGAGCAGTTCTTC
CDR3aa: CASTLLAGGPASYNEQFF

v_gene: TRBV12-3/TRBV12-4
d_gene: -
j_gene: TRBJ1-2
abundance: -
CDR3nt: TGTGCCAGTGGGGGGGTTAACTATGGCTACACCTTC
CDR3aa: CASGGVNYGYTF

v_gene: TRBV9
d_gene: TRBD1
j_gene: TRBJ2-1
abundance: -
CDR3nt: TGTGCCAGCAGCTTCCGGGACAGGGGGTGGGATGAGCAGTTCTTC
CDR3aa: CASSFRDRGWDEQFF

v_gene: TRBV19
d_gene: -
j_gene: TRBJ2-3
abundance: -
CDR3nt: TGTGCCAGTAAAAAAAGGGGCAGCGAAGGCACAGATACGCAGTATTTT
CDR3aa: CASKKRGSEGTDTQYF

v_gene: TRBV12-5
d_gene: -
j_gene: TRBJ1-5
abundance: -
CDR3nt: TGTGCTAGTGGTTTCCCGGGACAACAACTGAATAGCAATCAGCCCCAGCATTTT
CDR3aa: CASGFPGQQLNSNQPQHF

v_gene: TRBV6-4
d_gene: -
j_gene: TRBJ2-3
abundance: -
CDR3nt: TGTGCCAGCAGTGACTCGCCCGTAGGTGGAGGTCGCACGCAGTATTTT
CDR3aa: CASSDSPVGGGRTQYF

v_gene: TRBV6-2/TRBV6-3
d_gene: TRBD2
j_gene: TRBJ2-7
abundance: -
CDR3nt: TGTGCCAGCAGTTACCCCAGGACTAGCGGGAGGATCTACGAGCAGTACTTC
CDR3aa: CASSYPRTSGRIYEQYF

v_gene: TRBV30
d_gene: -
j_gene: TRBJ1-5
abundance: once
CDR3nt: TGTGCCTGGAGTGTGCACAGAAATCAGCCCCAGCATTTT
CDR3aa: CAWSVHRNQPQHF

v_gene: TRBV18
d_gene: TRBD2
j_gene: TRBJ2-1
abundance: -
CDR3nt: TGTGCCAGCTCACCACGCCCAACTAGCGGGAGCCCCTCTAATGAGCAGTTCTTC
CDR3aa: CASSPRPTSGSPSNEQFF

v_gene: TRBV6-5
d_gene: -
j_gene: TRBJ1-1
abundance: -
CDR3nt: TGTGCCAGCAGAAATAAATGGGTCGGGGCTGAAGCTTTCTTT
CDR3aa: CASRNKWVGAEAFF

v_gene: TRBV27
d_gene: -
j_gene: TRBJ1-5
abundance: -
CDR3nt: TGTGCCAGCAGTCCCCAGACGGGTCAGCCCCAGCATTTT
CDR3aa: CASSPQTGQPQHF

v_gene: TRBV6-5
d_gene: -
j_gene: TRBJ1-5
abundance: -
CDR3nt: TGTGCCAGCAGTCGCCGCAGGGGCAGTTACGAGCCCCAGCATTTT
CDR3aa: CASSRRRGSYEPQHF